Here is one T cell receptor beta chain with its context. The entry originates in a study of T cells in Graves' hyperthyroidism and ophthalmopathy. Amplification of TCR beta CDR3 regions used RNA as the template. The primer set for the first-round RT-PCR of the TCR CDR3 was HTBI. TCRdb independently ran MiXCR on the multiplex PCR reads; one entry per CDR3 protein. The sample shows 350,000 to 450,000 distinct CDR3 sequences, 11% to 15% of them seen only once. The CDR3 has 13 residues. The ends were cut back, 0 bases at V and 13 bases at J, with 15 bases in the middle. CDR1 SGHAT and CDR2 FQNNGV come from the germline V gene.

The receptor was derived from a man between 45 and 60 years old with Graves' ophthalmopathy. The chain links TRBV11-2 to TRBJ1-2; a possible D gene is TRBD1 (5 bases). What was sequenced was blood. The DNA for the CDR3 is TGTGCCAGCAGCTTAGATGGAGGAAGGGGATCCACCTTC. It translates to CASSLDGGRGSTF.